This TCR beta chain was captured in a study of cytomegalovirus exposure and HLA in healthy donors. Study details: A subsequent analysis reported that the roughly 120 validation repertoires were produced on the same platform that had also been used for the 500 to 700 first-cohort repertoires. Findings and limits, study-wide: Across donors, most TCRs were seen rarely, yet some public ones were widespread. Subsequent analysis revealed that first-cohort TCR clusters tended to co-occur in the roughly 120 validation repertoires.

Germline CDR1 is MGHRA and CDR2 is YSYEKL. The CDR3 spans 15 residues. V lost 0 bases, J lost 7 bases, and 13 bases lay in between. A remark on this clone: Its antigen remains unknown.

TCRdb's table, derived via immunoSEQ multiplex PCR, lists solely in-frame clones and lacks some. The sample contains about 270,000 clones, about 86% of which appear only once. This clonotype was obtained from a woman younger than 35 in good health and CMV-seronegative. This chain connects TRBV4-1 to TRBJ1-5, with a weak D call TRBD1 (6 bases). Sequenced material: PBMCs. The CDR3 loop reads CASSQEWAGAQPQHF. Written as DNA, the CDR3 is TGCGCCAGCAGCCAAGAATGGGCAGGGGCCCAGCCCCAGCATTTT.